This is a list of T cell receptor beta chains from one sample in a study of cytomegalovirus exposure and HLA in healthy donors. Clones were read by immunoSEQ multiplex PCR, and TCRdb kept only the in-frame ones, dropping some. This sample carries 130,000 to 150,000 clones, 70% to 90% of them seen once, and the ten largest clones take 4% to 4.5%. Material for sequencing was PBMCs. These receptor sequences come from a middle-aged woman in good health and CMV-seropositive. Each CDR3 is given with its conserved first and last residue. The D gene is left open where the match is weak. Expanded clones are given a class, and other clones once, few, many or no size at all.

V	J	size	D	DNA	CDR3
TRBV6-5	TRBJ1-3	once	.	TGTGCCAGCGCCCTAGGTTCTCCTCAAGGAAACACCATATATTTT	CASALGSPQGNTIYF
TRBV5-4	TRBJ2-5	.	.	TGTGCCAGCAGCTTCTCAGAGACCCAGTACTTC	CASSFSETQYF
TRBV19	TRBJ1-6	.	.	TGTGCCAGTGGGAGCTCCTATAATTCACCCCTCCACTTT	CASGSSYNSPLHF
TRBV5-4	TRBJ2-7	many	TRBD2	TGTGCCAGCAGCTTGGGGACTAGCATGTCCTACGAGCAGTACTTC	CASSLGTSMSYEQYF
TRBV7-9	TRBJ1-4	.	.	TGTGCCAGCAGCTTAGGAGCGGCCGGGGAAAAACTGTTTTTT	CASSLGAAGEKLFF
TRBV18	TRBJ2-5	.	.	TGTGCCAGCTCACCACCTAGTAGCGATGCCCAGTACTTC	CASSPPSSDAQYF
TRBV7-2	TRBJ1-2	.	TRBD1	TGTGCCAGCTCTTTGGGGACAGCCGGAACTAACTATGGCTACACCTTC	CASSLGTAGTNYGYTF
TRBV4-3	TRBJ1-2	.	.	TGCGCCAGCAGCCCCAACACGGGGGTGGGTGGCTACACCTTC	CASSPNTGVGGYTF
TRBV4-2	TRBJ2-2	.	.	TGTGCCAGCAGCTGGGGACTGAACACCGGGGAGCTGTTTTTT	CASSWGLNTGELFF
TRBV6-4	TRBJ1-1	.	.	TGTGCCAGCAGCGAGGCTAGGAACACTGAAGCTTTCTTT	CASSEARNTEAFF
TRBV6-5	TRBJ2-5	.	.	TGTGCCAGCAGTGCCGGGACAAGGGTAGGGGGAACCCAGTACTTC	CASSAGTRVGGTQYF
TRBV28	TRBJ1-2	.	.	TGTGCCAGCAGTTTATTAGCTGATTACGTGGGCAGGGGTGGCTACACCTTC	CASSLLADYVGRGGYTF
TRBV13	TRBJ2-5	once	TRBD2	TGTGCCAGCAGCATCAGGGGCGGGGGGGCCGTGAAGACCCAGTACTTC	CASSIRGGGAVKTQYF
TRBV20-1	TRBJ2-5	.	.	TGCAGTGCTAGAGGGCCTCTGGCCCAGTACTTC	CSARGPLAQYF
TRBV19	TRBJ2-3	.	TRBD1	TGTGCCAGTAGTAGGTCGACAGGGGGTATGACAGATACGCAGTATTTT	CASSRSTGGMTDTQYF
TRBV7-3	TRBJ2-3	.	.	TGTGCCAGCAGTCCTCAGGGGCTCAGCACAGATACGCAGTATTTT	CASSPQGLSTDTQYF
TRBV7-9	TRBJ1-1	.	TRBD1	TGTTCCAGCAGCTTAGGGAGGGGGCGGGGGAACACTGAAGCTTTCTTT	CSSSLGRGRGNTEAFF
TRBV9	TRBJ2-1	.	.	TGTGCCAGCAGCGTGGGACACCGGGGGGAGGAGCAGTTCTTC	CASSVGHRGEEQFF
TRBV28	TRBJ2-3	few	.	TGTGCCAGCAGCTACCGACAGGGCACAGATACGCAGTATTTT	CASSYRQGTDTQYF
TRBV7-9	TRBJ2-2	.	.	TGTGCCAGCAACTTCAGGCCAGCGAACACCGGGGAGCTGTTTTTT	CASNFRPANTGELFF
TRBV7-8	TRBJ1-1	.	.	TGTGCCAGCAGCTTATTCGGGACACTGAACACTGAAGCTTTCTTT	CASSLFGTLNTEAFF
TRBV6-4	TRBJ2-3	.	TRBD2	TGTGCCAGCAGTGAAATTCGAGCGGGAGGCCTCCCAGATACGCAGTATTTT	CASSEIRAGGLPDTQYF
TRBV27	TRBJ2-1	.	TRBD2	TGTGCCAGCAGTTTCAGTAGCGGGAGGGCCCGTGAGCAGTTCTTC	CASSFSSGRAREQFF
TRBV6-6	TRBJ1-5	.	TRBD1	TGTGCCAGCAGTGGACAGGGTTCTCAGCCCCAGCATTTT	CASSGQGSQPQHF
TRBV4-3	TRBJ2-3	.	TRBD2	TGCGCCAGCAGCCAAGGGTTGCCGGGACTAGCGGCAGATACGCAGTATTTT	CASSQGLPGLAADTQYF
TRBV28	TRBJ1-2	.	TRBD1	TGTGCCAGCCGTCCAGGGGGTTGGAATGGCTACACCTTC	CASRPGGWNGYTF
TRBV11-2	TRBJ2-4	.	.	TGTGCCAGCAGCACCCAGCGGAAGCTAGCCAAAAACATTCAGTACTTC	CASSTQRKLAKNIQYF
TRBV19	TRBJ1-5	.	.	TGTGCCAGCGGAGAAATAGTAGGTCAGCCCCAGCATTTT	CASGEIVGQPQHF
TRBV30	TRBJ2-1	.	TRBD2	TGTGCCTGGAGCCAGGGACTAGCAAATAGTGCTGAGCAGTTCTTC	CAWSQGLANSAEQFF
TRBV6-5	TRBJ1-1	once	.	TGTGCCAGCAGTTATAAAGCCCTGGTGAACACTGAAGCTTTCTTT	CASSYKALVNTEAFF
TRBV5-1	TRBJ2-2	few	TRBD2	TGCGCCAGCAACGGACTAGCGGCCAACACCGGGGAGCTGTTTTTT	CASNGLAANTGELFF
TRBV25-1	TRBJ1-5	few	.	TGTGCCAGCAGTGAAGGGGCACAGAATCAGCCCCAGCATTTT	CASSEGAQNQPQHF
TRBV5-1	TRBJ2-3	.	TRBD2	TGCGCCAGCAGCTTTCGGCTAGCGGGGGGGCCTGATACGCAGTATTTT	CASSFRLAGGPDTQYF
TRBV5-1	TRBJ2-2	.	TRBD2	TGCGCCAGCAGCATACTAGCGGGAAACACGGGGGAGCTGTTTTTT	CASSILAGNTGELFF
TRBV28	TRBJ2-1	.	.	TGTGCCAGCAGTCAGGGCGGTCGCAGCTCCTACAATGAGCAGTTCTTC	CASSQGGRSSYNEQFF